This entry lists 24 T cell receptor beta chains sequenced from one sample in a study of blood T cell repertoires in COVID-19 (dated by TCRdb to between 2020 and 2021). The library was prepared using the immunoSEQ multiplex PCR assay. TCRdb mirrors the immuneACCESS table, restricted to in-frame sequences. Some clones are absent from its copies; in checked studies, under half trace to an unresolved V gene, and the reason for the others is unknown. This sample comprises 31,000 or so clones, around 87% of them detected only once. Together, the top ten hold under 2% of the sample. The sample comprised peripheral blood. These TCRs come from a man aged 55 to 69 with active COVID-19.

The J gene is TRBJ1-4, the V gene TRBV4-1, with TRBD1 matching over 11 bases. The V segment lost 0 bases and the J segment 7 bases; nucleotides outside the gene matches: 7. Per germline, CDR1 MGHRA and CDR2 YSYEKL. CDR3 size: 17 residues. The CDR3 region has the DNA TGCGCCAGCAGCCAAGAGGTACCGGACAGGGGGCGTGAAAAACTGTTTTTT. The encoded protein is CASSQEVPDRGREKLFF.

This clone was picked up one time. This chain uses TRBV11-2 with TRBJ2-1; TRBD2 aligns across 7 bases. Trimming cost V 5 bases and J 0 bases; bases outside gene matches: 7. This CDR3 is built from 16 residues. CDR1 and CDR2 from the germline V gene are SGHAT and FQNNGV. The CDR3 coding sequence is TGTGCCAGCAGCACCAGACTAGCTAGCTCCTACAATGAGCAGTTCTTC. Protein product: CASSTRLASSYNEQFF.

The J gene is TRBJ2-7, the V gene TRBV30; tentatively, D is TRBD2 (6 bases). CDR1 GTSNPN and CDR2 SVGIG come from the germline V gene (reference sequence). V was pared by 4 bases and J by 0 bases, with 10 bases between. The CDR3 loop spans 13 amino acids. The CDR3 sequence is CAWTGGYSYEQYF. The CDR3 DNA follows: TGTGCCTGGACTGGGGGGTACTCCTACGAGCAGTACTTC.

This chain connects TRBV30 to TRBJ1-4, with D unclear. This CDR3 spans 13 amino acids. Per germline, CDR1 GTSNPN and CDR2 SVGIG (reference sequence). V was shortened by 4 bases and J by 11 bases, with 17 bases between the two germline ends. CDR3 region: CAWNPPPGSKLFF. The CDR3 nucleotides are TGTGCCTGGAACCCCCCGCCGGGGTCCAAACTGTTTTTT.

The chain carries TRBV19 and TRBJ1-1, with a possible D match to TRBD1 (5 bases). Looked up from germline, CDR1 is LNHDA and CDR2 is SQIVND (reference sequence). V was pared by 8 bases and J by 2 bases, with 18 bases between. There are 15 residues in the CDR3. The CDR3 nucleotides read TGTGCCAGTCGCAATCAGGGCTGGGAAAACACTGAAGCTTTCTTT. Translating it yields CASRNQGWENTEAFF.

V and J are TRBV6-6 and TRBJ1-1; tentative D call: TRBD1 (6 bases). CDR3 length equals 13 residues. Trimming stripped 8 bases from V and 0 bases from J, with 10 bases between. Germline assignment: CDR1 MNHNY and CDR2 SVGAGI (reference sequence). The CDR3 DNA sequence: TGTGCCAGCCAGGGACACCTGAACACTGAAGCTTTCTTT. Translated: CASQGHLNTEAFF.

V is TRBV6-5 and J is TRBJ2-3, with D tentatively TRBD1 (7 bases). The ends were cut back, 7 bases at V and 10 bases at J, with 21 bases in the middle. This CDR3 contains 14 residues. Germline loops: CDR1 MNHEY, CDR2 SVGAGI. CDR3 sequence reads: CASKGGGDASSQYF. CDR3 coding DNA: TGTGCCAGCAAAGGGGGCGGGGATGCTTCCTCGCAGTATTTT.

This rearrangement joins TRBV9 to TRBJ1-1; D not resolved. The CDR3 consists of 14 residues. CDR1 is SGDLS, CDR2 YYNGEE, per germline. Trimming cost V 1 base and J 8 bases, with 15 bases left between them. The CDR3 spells CASSVSGGGPEAFF. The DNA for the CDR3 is TGTGCCAGCAGCGTATCGGGAGGAGGCCCAGAAGCTTTCTTT.

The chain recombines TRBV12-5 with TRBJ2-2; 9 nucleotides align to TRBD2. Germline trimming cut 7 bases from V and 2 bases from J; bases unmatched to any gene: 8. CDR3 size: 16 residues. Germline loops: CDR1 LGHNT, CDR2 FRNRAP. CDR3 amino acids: CASARRGGINTGELFF. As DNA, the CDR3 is TGTGCTAGTGCCCGGCGGGGGGGCATAAACACCGGGGAGCTGTTTTTT.

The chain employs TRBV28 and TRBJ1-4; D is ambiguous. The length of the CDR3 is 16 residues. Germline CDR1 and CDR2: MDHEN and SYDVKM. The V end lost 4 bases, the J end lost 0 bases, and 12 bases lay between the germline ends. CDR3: CASSSANPATNEKLFF. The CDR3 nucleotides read TGTGCCAGCAGTTCCGCGAACCCTGCAACTAATGAAAAACTGTTTTTT.

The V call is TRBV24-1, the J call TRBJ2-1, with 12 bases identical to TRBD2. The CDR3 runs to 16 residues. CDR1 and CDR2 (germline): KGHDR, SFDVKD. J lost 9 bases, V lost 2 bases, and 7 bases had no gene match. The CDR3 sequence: CATSDSTSGGRSEQFF. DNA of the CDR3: TGTGCCACCAGTGATTCGACTAGCGGGGGCCGCAGTGAGCAGTTCTTC.

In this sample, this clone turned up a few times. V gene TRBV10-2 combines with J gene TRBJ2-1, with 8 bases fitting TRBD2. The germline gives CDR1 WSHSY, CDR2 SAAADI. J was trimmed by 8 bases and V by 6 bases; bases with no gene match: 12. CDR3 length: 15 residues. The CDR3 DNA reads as TGCGCCAGCAGGACTAGCGCCTCGTCGGTTGATGAGCAGTTCTTC. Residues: CASRTSASSVDEQFF.

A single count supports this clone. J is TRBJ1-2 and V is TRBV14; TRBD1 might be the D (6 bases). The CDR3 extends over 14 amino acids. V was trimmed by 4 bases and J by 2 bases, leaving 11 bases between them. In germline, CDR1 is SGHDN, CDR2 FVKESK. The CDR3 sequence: CASSRDIRNYGYTF. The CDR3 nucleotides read TGTGCCAGCAGCCGGGACATTAGGAACTATGGCTACACCTTC.

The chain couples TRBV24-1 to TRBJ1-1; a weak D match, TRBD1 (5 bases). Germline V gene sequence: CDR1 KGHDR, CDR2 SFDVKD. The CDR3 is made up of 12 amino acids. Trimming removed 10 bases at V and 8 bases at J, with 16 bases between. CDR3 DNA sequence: TGTGCCACTCGTGCTTCAGGGAAAGAAGCTTTCTTT. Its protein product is CATRASGKEAFF.

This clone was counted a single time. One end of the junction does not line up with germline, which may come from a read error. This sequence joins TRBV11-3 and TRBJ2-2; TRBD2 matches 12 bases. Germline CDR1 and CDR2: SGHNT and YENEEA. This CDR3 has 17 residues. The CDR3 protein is CASSLELAGGNTGELFF. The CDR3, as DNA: TGTGCCAGCAGCCTAGAACTAGCGGGGGGTAACACCGGGGAGCTGTTTTTT.

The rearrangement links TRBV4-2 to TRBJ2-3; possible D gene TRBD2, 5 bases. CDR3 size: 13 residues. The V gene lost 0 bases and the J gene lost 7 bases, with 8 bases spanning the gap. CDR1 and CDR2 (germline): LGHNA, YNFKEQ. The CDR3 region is CASSQERGYTQYF. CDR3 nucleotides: TGTGCCAGCAGCCAAGAACGGGGATATACGCAGTATTTT.

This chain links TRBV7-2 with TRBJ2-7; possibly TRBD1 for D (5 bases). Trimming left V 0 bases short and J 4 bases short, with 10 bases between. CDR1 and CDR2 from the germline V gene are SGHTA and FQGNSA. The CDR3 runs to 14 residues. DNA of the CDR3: TGTGCCAGCAGCTTAGCAGGTCAGGGATACGAGCAGTACTTC. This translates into CASSLAGQGYEQYF.

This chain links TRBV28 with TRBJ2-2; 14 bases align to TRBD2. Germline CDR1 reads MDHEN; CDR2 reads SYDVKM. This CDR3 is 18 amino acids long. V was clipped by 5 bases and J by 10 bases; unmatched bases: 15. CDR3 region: CASSPSGTSGGTGAELFF. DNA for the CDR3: TGTGCCAGCAGTCCCTCCGGGACTAGCGGGGGAACCGGGGCGGAGCTGTTTTTT.

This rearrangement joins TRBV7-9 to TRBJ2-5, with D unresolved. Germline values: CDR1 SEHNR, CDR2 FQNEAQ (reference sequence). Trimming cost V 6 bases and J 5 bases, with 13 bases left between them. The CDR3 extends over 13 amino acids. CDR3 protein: CASSPSPLETQYF. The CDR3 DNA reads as TGTGCCAGCAGTCCCTCCCCCCTGGAGACCCAGTACTTC. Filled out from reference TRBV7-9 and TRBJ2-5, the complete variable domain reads DTGVSQNPRHKITKRGQNVTFRCDPISEHNRLYWYRQTLGQGPEFLTYFQNEAQLEKSRLLSDRFSAERPKGSFSTLEIQRTEQGDSAMYLCASSPSPLETQYFGPGTRLLVL.

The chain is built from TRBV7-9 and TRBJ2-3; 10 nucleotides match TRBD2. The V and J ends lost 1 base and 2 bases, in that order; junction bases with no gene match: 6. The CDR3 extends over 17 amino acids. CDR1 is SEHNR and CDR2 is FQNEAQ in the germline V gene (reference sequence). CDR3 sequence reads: CASSLDIAGGSTDTQYF. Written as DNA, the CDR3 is TGTGCCAGCAGCTTAGATATAGCGGGGGGTTCCACAGATACGCAGTATTTT.

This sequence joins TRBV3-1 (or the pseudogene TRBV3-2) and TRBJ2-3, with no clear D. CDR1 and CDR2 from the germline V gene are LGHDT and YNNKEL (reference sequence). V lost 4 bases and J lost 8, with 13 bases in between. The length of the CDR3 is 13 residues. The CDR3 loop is CASSPHLGGTQYF. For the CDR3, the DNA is TGTGCCAGCAGCCCACACCTTGGCGGTACGCAGTATTTT.

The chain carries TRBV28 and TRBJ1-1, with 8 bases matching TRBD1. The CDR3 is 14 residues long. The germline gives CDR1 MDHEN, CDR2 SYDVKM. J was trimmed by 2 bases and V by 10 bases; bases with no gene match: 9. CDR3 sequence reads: CATRTGFGNTEAFF. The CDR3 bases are TGTGCCACAAGGACAGGGTTTGGAAACACTGAAGCTTTCTTT.

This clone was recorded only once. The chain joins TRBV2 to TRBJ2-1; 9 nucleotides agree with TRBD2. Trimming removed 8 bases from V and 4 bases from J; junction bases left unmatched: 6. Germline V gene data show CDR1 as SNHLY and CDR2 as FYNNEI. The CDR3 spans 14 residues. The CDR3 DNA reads TGTGCCAGCTCCGAGCGGGGGGCTTACAATGAGCAGTTCTTC. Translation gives CASSERGAYNEQFF.

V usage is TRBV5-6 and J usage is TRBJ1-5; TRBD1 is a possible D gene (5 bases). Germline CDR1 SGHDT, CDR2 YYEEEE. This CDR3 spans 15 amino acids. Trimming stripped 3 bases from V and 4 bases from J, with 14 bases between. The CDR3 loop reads CASSWGGRGNQPQHF. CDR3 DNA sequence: TGTGCCAGCAGCTGGGGGGGACGGGGAAATCAGCCCCAGCATTTT. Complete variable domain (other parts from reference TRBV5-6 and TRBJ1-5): DAGVTQSPTHLIKTRGQQVTLRCSPKSGHDTVSWYQQALGQGPQFIFQYYEEEERQRGNFPDRFSGHQFPNYSSELNVNALLLGDSALYLCASSWGGRGNQPQHFGDGTRLSIL.